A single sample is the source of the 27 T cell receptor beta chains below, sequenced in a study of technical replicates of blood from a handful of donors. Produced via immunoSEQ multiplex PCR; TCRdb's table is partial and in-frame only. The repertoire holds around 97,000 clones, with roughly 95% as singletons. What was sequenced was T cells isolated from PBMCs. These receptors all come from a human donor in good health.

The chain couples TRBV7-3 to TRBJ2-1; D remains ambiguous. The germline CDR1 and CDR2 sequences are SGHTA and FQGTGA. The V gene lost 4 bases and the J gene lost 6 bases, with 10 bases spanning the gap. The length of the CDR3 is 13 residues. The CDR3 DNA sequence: TGTGCCAGCAGCTCAGGCAGAATCAATGAGCAGTTCTTC. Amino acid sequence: CASSSGRINEQFF. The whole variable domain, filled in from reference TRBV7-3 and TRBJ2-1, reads GAGVSQTPSNKVTEKGKYVELRCDPISGHTALYWYRQSLGQGPEFLIYFQGTGAADDSGLPNDRFFAVRPEGSVSTLKIQRTERGDSAVYLCASSSGRINEQFFGPGTRLTVL.

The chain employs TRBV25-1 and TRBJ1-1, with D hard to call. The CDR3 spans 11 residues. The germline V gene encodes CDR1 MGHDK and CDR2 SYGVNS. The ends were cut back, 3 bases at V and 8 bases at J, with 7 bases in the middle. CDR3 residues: CASSDVREAFF. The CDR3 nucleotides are TGTGCCAGCAGTGACGTCAGGGAAGCTTTCTTT.

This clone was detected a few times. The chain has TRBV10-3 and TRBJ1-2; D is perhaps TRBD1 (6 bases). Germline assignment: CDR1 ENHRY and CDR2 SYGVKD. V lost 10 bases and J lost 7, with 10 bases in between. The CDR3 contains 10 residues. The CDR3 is CATGVGGYTF. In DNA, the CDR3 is TGTGCCACAGGGGTCGGTGGCTACACCTTC.

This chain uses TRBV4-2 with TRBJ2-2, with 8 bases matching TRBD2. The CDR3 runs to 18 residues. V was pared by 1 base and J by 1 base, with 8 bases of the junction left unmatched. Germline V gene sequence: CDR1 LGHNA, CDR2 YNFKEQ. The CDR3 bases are TGTGCCAGCAGCCAAGGTCCCCCGCTAGCGGGGAACACCGGGGAGCTGTTTTTT. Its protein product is CASSQGPPLAGNTGELFF.

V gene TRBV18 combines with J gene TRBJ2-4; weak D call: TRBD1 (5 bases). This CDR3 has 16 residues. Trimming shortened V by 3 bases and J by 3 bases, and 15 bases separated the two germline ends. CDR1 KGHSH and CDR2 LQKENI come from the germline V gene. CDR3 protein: CASSPLPGSNKNIQYF. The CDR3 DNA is TGTGCCAGCTCACCTTTGCCAGGGTCTAACAAAAACATTCAGTACTTC.

Written as DNA, the CDR3 is TGTGCCAGCAGTTACTCGGGAGGGACCACCGGGGAGCTGTTTTTT. Its translation is CASSYSGGTTGELFF. The chain carries TRBV6-6 and TRBJ2-2; TRBD2 aligns across 7 bases. Germline V CDR1 and CDR2: MNHNY, SVGAGI (reference sequence). The V segment lost 0 bases and the J segment 4 bases; nucleotides outside the gene matches: 2. The length of the CDR3 is 15 residues.

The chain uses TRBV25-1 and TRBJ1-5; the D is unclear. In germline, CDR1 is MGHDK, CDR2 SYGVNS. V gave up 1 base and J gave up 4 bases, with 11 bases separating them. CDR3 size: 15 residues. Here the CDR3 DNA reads TGTGCCAGCAGTGAATTTTGGGGAGAGAATCAGCCCCAGCATTTT. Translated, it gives CASSEFWGENQPQHF.

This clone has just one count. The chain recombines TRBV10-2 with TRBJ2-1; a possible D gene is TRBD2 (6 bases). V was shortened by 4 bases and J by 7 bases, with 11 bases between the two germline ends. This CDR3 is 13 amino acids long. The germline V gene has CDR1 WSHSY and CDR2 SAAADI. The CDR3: CASSVSGENEQFF. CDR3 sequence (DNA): TGCGCCAGCAGTGTGTCGGGAGAAAATGAGCAGTTCTTC.

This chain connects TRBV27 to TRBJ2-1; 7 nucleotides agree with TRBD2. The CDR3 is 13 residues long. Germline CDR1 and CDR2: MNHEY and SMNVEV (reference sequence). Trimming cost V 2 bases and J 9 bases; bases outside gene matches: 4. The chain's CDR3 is CASSLGGVGEQFF. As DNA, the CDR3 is TGTGCCAGCAGTTTAGGGGGGGTAGGTGAGCAGTTCTTC.

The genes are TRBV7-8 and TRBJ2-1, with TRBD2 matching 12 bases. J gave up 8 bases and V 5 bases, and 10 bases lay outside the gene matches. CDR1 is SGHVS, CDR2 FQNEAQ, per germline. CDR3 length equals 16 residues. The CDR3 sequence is CASSVRLAGVSYEQFF. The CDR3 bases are TGTGCCAGCAGCGTCCGACTAGCGGGAGTAAGCTATGAGCAGTTCTTC.

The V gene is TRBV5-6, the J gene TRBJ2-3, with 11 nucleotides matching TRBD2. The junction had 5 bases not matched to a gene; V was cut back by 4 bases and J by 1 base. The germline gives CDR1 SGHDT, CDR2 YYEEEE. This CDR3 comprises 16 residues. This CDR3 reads CASSPVAGGRTDTQYF. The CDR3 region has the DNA TGTGCCAGCAGCCCCGTAGCGGGAGGGCGCACAGATACGCAGTATTTT.

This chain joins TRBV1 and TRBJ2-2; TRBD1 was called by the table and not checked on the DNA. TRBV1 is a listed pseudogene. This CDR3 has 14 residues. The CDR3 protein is CTSTRDRNTGELFF. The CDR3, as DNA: TGCACCAGCACCAGGGACAGGAACACCGGGGAGCTGTTTTTT.

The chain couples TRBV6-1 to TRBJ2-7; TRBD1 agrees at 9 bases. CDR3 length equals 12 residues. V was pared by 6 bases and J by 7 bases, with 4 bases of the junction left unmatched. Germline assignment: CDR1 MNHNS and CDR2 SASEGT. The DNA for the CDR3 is TGTGCCAGCAGCTATGACAGGGGGGAGCAGTACTTC. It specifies CASSYDRGEQYF.

In DNA, the CDR3 is TGTGCCAGCAGTGAAGTGGGCGGGAGAGGTACCGGGGAGCTGTTTTTT. Amino acid sequence: CASSEVGGRGTGELFF. The chain recombines TRBV6-1 with TRBJ2-2; 7 bases map to TRBD2. The CDR3 has 16 residues. With V trimmed by 1 base and J by 5 bases, 7 bases remained unmatched. Looked up from germline, CDR1 is MNHNS and CDR2 is SASEGT.

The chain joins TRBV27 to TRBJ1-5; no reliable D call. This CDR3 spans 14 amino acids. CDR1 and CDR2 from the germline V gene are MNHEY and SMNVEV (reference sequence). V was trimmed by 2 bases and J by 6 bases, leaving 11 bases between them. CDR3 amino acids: CASSLNGMGQPQHF. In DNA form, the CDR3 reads TGTGCCAGCAGTTTAAACGGGATGGGTCAGCCCCAGCATTTT.

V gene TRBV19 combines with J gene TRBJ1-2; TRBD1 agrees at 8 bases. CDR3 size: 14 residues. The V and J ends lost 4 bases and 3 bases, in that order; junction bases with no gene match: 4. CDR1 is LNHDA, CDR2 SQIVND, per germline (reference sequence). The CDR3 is CASSTQGADYGYTF. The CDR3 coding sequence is TGTGCCAGTAGTACCCAGGGGGCAGACTATGGCTACACCTTC.

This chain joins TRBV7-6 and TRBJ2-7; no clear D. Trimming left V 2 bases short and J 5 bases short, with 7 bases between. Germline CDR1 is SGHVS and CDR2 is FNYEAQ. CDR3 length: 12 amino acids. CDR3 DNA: TGTGCCAGCAGCTTAAACGGAGACGAGCAGTACTTC. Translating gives CASSLNGDEQYF.

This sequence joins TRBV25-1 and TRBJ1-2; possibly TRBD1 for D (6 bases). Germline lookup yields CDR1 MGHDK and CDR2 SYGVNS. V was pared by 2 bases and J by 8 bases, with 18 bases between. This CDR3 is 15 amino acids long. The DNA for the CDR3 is TGTGCCAGCAGTGAAAGTAGCGGGGGGCGCAGCGGCTACACCTTC. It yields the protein CASSESSGGRSGYTF.

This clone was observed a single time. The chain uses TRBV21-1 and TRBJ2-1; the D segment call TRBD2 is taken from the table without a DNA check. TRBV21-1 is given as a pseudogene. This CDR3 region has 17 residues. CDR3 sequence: CASSVRLAGDRYNEQFF. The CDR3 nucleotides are TGTGCCAGCAGCGTCCGGCTAGCGGGAGATCGATACAATGAGCAGTTCTTC.

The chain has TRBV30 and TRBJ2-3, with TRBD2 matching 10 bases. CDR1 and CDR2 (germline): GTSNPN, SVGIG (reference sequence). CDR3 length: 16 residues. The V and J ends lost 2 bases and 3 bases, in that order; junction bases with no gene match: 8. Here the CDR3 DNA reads TGTGCCTGGAGTTCCCTAGCGGGAGTGACAACAGATACGCAGTATTTT. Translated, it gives CAWSSLAGVTTDTQYF.

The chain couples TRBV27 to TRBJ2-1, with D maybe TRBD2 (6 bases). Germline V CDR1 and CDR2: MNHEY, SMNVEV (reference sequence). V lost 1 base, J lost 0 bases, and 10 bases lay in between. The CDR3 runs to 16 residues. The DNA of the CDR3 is TGTGCCAGCAGTTTATACCGGGGGAGCTCCTACAATGAGCAGTTCTTC. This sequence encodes CASSLYRGSSYNEQFF.

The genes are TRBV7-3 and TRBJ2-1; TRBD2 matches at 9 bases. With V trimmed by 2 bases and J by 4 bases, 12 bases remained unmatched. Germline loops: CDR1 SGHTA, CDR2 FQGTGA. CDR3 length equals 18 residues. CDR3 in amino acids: CASSLGGSGRVTYNEQFF. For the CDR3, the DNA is TGTGCCAGCAGCTTAGGGGGTAGCGGGAGAGTGACGTACAATGAGCAGTTCTTC. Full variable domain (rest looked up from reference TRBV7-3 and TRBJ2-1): GAGVSQTPSNKVTEKGKYVELRCDPISGHTALYWYRQSLGQGPEFLIYFQGTGAADDSGLPNDRFFAVRPEGSVSTLKIQRTERGDSAVYLCASSLGGSGRVTYNEQFFGPGTRLTVL.

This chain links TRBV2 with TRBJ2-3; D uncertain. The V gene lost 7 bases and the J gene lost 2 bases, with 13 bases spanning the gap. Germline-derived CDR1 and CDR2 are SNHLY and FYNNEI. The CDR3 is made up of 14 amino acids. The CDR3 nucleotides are TGTGCCAGCAAGGTCGGAACTACCACAGATACGCAGTATTTT. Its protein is CASKVGTTTDTQYF.

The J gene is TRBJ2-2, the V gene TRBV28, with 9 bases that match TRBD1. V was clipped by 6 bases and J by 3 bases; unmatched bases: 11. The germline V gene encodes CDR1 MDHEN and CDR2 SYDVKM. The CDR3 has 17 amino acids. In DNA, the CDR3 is TGTGCCAGCAGAATCCGGGACAGGGAATTGTACACCGGGGAGCTGTTTTTT. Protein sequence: CASRIRDRELYTGELFF.

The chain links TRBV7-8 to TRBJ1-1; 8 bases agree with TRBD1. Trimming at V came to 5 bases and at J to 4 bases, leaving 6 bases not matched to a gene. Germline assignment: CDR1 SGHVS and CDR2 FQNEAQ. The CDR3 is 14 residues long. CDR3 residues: CASSATGVGTEAFF. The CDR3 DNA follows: TGTGCCAGCAGCGCGACAGGGGTGGGCACTGAAGCTTTCTTT.

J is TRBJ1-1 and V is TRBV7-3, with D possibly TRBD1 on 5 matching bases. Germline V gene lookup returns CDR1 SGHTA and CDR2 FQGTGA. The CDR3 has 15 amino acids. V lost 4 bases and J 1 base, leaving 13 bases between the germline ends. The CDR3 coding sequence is TGTGCCAGCAGCTCTACCGGGACTTCGAACACTGAAGCTTTCTTT. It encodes CASSSTGTSNTEAFF.

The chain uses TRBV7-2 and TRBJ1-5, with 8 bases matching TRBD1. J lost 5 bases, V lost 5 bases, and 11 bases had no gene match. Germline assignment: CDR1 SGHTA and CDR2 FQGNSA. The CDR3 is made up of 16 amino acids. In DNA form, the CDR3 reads TGTGCCAGCAGCCCCAGGACAGGGAGGGTAGATCAGCCCCAGCATTTT. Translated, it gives CASSPRTGRVDQPQHF.